Each of the 5 T cell receptor beta chains below was sequenced from the same sample in a study of cytomegalovirus exposure and HLA in healthy donors. Using immunoSEQ multiplex PCR, the repertoire was profiled, and TCRdb retains in-frame clones only, with some absent. This sample has about 300,000 clones, with approximately 88% found just once. The specimen sequenced was PBMCs. Receptor source: a woman between 18 and 30 years old in good health and CMV-seronegative.

V usage is TRBV19 and J usage is TRBJ2-7; possible D gene TRBD1, 6 bases. This CDR3 is 11 amino acids long. V gave up 3 bases and J gave up 6 bases, with 6 bases separating them. From germline, CDR1 is LNHDA and CDR2 SQIVND (reference sequence). The CDR3 nucleotides read TGTGCCAGTAGTATGGGGGCCGAGCAGTACTTC. Its protein is CASSMGAEQYF.

This chain uses TRBV5-4 with TRBJ1-1, with D hard to call. Trimming removed 3 bases from V and 8 bases from J, with 11 bases in between. In germline, CDR1 is SGHNT, CDR2 YYREEE (reference sequence). This CDR3 is 12 amino acids long. CDR3 nucleotide sequence: TGTGCCAGCAGCTCTCCACGGTTGGAAGCTTTCTTT. Translated, it gives CASSSPRLEAFF.

The J gene is TRBJ2-7, the V gene TRBV4-3; 8 nucleotides align to TRBD1. This CDR3 has 14 amino acids. Germline CDR1 LGHNA, CDR2 YSLEER. J lost 0 bases, V lost 4 bases, and 2 bases had no gene match. The CDR3 nucleotides read TGCGCCAGCAGCCTAGGACAGGGCTCCTACGAGCAGTACTTC. This gives the protein CASSLGQGSYEQYF.

This clone showed up just a few times. The rearrangement uses TRBV19 and TRBJ1-1; D gene uncertain. V was clipped by 7 bases and J by 1 base, with 7 bases between them. This CDR3 spans 12 amino acids. In germline, CDR1 is LNHDA, CDR2 SQIVND (reference sequence). The CDR3 region is CASTAGNTEAFF. The CDR3, as DNA: TGTGCCAGTACCGCAGGGAACACTGAAGCTTTCTTT.

The V and J genes are TRBV18 and TRBJ1-2; tentatively, D is TRBD1 (6 bases). Germline CDR1 KGHSH, CDR2 LQKENI. V was pared by 4 bases and J by 5 bases, with 20 bases between. The CDR3 contains 16 residues. CDR3: CASSLGAGANKYGYTF. CDR3 nucleotides: TGTGCCAGCTCACTGGGAGCAGGGGCCAACAAGTATGGCTACACCTTC.